This T cell receptor beta chain stems from a study of blood T cell repertoires in COVID-19. Study-wide context: Specimens from acute and convalescent COVID-19 originated in the United States, Italy and Spain. T cells, B-cell-depleted T cells, or PBMCs supplied cDNA or gDNA.

In the original workflow: Reference gene primer amplification gave nucleated cell count estimates. Profiled with immunoSEQ multiplex PCR; TCRdb holds only in-frame clones, not every one. V and J calls and clone size are those listed in that table; D and trimming were worked out from the DNA. The sample shows around 200,000 clones, 70% to 90% of them seen only once. CDR3 length: 15 residues. V was pared by 0 bases and J by 0 bases, with 8 bases between. Looked up from germline, CDR1 is SEHNR and CDR2 is FQNEAQ (reference sequence). This rearrangement joins TRBV7-9 to TRBJ1-2; possibly TRBD1 for D (5 bases). This clonotype was sampled from a woman of 80 years or more with acute or convalescent COVID-19. Sample: peripheral blood. CDR3 coding DNA: TGTGCCAGCAGCTTAGCGGGGCCTGCTAACTATGGCTACACCTTC. It specifies CASSLAGPANYGYTF.